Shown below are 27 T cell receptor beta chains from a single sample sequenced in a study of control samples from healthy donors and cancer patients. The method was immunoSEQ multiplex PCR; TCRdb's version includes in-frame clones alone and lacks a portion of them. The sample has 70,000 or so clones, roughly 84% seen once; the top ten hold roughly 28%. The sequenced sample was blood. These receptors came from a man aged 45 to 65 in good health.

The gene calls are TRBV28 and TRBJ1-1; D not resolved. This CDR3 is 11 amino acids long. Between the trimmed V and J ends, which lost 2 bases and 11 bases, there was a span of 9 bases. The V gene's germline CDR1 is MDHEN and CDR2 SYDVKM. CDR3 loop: CASSLDQEAFF. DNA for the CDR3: TGTGCCAGCAGTTTAGATCAGGAGGCTTTCTTT.

The CDR3 is CAIGSGAGGYTF. The CDR3 DNA reads as TGTGCCATCGGGTCAGGGGCGGGAGGCTACACCTTC. V is TRBV10-3 and J is TRBJ1-2; D possibly corresponds to TRBD1 (6 bases). Between the trimmed V and J ends, which lost 8 bases and 8 bases, there was a span of 15 bases. CDR3 length: 12 amino acids. Germline lookup yields CDR1 ENHRY and CDR2 SYGVKD.

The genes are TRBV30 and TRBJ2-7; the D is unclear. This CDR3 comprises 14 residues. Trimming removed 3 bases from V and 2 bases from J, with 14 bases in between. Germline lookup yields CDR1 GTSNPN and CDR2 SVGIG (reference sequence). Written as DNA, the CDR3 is TGTGCCTGGAGAATGGGTGGGGTCACCTACGAGCAGTACTTC. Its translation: CAWRMGGVTYEQYF.

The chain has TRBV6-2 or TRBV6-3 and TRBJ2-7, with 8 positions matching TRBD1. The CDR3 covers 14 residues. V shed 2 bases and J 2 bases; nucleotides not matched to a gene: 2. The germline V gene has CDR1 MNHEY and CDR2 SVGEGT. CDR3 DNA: TGTGCCAGCAGTTACCCGGGACAGGCCTACGAGCAGTACTTC. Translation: CASSYPGQAYEQYF.

As DNA, the CDR3 is TGTGCCAGCAGCCATCTACTAGGGCGGGAGACCCAGTACTTC. Translated: CASSHLLGRETQYF. The chain couples TRBV6-6 to TRBJ2-5; a weak D match, TRBD2 (5 bases). This CDR3 region has 14 residues. The V gene lost 6 bases and the J gene lost 5 bases, with 16 bases spanning the gap. The germline CDR1 and CDR2 sequences are MNHNY and SVGAGI (reference sequence).

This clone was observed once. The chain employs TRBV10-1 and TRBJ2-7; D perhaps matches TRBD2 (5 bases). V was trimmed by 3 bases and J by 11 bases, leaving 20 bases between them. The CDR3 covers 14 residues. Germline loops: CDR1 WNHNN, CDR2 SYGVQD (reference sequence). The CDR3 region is CASSDQIEGSPEYF. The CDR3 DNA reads TGCGCCAGCAGTGACCAGATAGAAGGGAGCCCTGAGTACTTC.

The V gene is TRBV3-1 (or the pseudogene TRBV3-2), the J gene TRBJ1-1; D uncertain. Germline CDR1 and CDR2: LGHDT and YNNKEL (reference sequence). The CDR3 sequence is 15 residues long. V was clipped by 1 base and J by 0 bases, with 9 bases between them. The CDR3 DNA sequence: TGTGCCAGCAGCCAAGGAGGGCGGTTGAACACTGAAGCTTTCTTT. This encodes CASSQGGRLNTEAFF.

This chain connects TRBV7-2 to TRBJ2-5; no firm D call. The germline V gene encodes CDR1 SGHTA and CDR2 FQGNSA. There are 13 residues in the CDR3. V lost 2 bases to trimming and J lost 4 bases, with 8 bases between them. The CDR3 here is CASSLISGETQYF. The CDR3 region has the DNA TGTGCCAGCAGCTTAATTTCGGGAGAGACCCAGTACTTC.

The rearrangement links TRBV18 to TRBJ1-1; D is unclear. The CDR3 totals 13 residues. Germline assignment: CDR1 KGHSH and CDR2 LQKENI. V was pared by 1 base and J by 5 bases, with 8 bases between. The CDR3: CASSPLQVTEAFF. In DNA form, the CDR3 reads TGTGCCAGCTCACCACTCCAGGTAACTGAAGCTTTCTTT.

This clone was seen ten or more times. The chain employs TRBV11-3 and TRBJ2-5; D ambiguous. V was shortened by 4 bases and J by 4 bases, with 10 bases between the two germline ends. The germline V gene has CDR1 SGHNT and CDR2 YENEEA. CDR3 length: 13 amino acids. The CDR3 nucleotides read TGTGCCAGCAGCTCCCCGACTGGAGAGACCCAGTACTTC. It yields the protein CASSSPTGETQYF.

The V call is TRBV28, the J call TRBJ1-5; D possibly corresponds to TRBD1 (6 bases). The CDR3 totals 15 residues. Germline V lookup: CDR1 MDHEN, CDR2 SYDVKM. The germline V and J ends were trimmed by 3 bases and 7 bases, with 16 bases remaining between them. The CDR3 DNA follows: TGTGCCAGCAGTTTCTCAGACAGGTCGAGGCAGCCCCAGCATTTT. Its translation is CASSFSDRSRQPQHF.

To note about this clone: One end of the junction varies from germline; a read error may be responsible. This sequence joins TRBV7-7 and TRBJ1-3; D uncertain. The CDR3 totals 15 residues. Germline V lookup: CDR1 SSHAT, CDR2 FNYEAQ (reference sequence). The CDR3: CASSPGRTSGNTIYF. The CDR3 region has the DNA TGTGCTAGCAGCCCAGGACGAACCTCTGGAAACACCATATATTTT.

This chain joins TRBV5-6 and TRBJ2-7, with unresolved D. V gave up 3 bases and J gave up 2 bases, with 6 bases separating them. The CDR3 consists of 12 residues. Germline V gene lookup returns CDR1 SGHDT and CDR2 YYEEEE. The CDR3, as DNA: TGTGCCAGCAGCTCTAACACCTACGAGCAGTACTTC. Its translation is CASSSNTYEQYF.

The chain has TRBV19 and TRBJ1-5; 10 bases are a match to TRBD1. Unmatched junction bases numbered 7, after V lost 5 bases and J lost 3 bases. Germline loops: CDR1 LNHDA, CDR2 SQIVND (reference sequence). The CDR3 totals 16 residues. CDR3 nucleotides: TGTGCCAGTAGTGTTAGACAGGGGGCCCTCAATCAGCCCCAGCATTTT. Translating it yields CASSVRQGALNQPQHF.

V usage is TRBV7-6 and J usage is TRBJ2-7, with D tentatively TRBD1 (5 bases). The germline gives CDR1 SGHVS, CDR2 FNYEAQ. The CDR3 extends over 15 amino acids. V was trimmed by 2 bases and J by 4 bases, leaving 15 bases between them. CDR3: CASSLSVGHSYEQYF. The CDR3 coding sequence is TGTGCCAGCAGCTTAAGTGTGGGGCATTCTTACGAGCAGTACTTC.

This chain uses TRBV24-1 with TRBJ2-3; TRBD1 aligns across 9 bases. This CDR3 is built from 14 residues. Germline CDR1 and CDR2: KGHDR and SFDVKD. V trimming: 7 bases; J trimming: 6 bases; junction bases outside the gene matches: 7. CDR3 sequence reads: CATRGWDRADTQYF. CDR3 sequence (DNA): TGTGCCACCAGAGGTTGGGACAGGGCGGATACGCAGTATTTT.

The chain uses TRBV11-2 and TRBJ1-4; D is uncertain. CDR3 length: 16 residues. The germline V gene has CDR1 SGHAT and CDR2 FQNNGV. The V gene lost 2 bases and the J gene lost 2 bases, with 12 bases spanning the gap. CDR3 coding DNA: TGTGCCAGCAGCTTACTTAGACGGGCTACTAATGAAAAACTGTTTTTT. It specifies CASSLLRRATNEKLFF.

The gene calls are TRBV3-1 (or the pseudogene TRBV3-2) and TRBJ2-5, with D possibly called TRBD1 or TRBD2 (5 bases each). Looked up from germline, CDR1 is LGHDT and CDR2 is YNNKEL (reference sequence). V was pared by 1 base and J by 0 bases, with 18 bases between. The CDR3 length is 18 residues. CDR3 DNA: TGTGCCAGCAGCCAAGGGGCCCTGACGGGGACGTACCAAGAGACCCAGTACTTC. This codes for CASSQGALTGTYQETQYF.

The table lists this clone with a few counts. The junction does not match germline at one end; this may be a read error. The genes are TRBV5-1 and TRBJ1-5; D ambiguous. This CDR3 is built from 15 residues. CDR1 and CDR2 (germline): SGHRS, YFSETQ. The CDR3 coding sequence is TGCGCCAGCAGCTTGGCGGGGAACCACAATCAGGCCCAGCATTTT. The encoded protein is CASSLAGNHNQAQHF.

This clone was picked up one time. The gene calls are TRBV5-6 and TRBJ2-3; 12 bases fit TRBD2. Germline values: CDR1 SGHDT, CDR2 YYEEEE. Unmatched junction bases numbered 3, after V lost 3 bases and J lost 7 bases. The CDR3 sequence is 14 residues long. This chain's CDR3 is CASSWGLAGNTQYF. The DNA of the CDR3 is TGTGCCAGCAGCTGGGGACTAGCGGGTAATACGCAGTATTTT.

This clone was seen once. The CDR3 coding sequence is TGTGCCAGCAGCTTGGCAGGTAGGAGCTCCTACAATGAGCAGTTCTTC. Residues: CASSLAGRSSYNEQFF. The chain links TRBV5-6 to TRBJ2-1; no clear D gene. Germline loops: CDR1 SGHDT, CDR2 YYEEEE. V was clipped by 0 bases and J by 0 bases, with 10 bases between them. This CDR3 region has 16 residues.

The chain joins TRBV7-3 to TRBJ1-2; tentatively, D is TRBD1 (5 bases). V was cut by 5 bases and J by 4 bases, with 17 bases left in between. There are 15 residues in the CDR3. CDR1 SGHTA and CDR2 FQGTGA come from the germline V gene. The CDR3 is CASSPSGQLSYGYTF. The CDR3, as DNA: TGTGCCAGCAGCCCGTCGGGGCAATTGAGCTATGGCTACACCTTC.

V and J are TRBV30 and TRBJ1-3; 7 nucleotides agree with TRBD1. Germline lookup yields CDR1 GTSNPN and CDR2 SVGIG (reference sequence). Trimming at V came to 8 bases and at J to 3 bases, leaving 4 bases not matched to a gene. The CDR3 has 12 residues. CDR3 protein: CAKGQNGNTIYF. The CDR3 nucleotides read TGTGCCAAGGGACAGAATGGAAACACCATATATTTT.

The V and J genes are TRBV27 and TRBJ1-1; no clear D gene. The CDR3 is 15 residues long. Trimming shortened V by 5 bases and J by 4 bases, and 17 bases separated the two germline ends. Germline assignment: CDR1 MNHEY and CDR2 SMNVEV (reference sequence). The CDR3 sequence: CASSLTGLGPTEAFF. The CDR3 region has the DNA TGTGCCAGCAGTCTCACCGGACTAGGGCCCACTGAAGCTTTCTTT.

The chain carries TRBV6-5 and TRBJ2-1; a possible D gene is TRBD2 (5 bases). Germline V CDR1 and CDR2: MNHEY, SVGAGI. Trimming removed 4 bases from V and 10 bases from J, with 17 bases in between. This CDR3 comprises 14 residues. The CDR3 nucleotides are TGTGCCAGCAGTTTCGAGCCTACCGGCGGGGAGCAGTTCTTC. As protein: CASSFEPTGGEQFF.

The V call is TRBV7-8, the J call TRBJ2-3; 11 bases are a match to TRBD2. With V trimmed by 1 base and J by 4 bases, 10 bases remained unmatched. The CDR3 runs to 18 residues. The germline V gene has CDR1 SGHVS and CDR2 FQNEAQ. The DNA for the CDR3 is TGTGCCAGCAGCTTAGTAGTAGCGGGAGGGCGGGGCCCAGATACGCAGTATTTT. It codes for CASSLVVAGGRGPDTQYF.

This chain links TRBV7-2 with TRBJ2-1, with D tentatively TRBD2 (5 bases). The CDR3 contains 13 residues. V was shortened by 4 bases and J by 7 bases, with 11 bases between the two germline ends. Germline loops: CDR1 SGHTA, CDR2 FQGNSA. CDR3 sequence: CASSSSGSNEQFF. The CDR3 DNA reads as TGTGCCAGCAGCTCCAGCGGAAGTAATGAGCAGTTCTTC. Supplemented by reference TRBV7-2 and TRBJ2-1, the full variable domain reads GAGVSQSPSNKVTEKGKDVELRCDPISGHTALYWYRQSLGQGLEFLIYFQGNSAPDKSGLPSDRFSAERTGGSVSTLTIQRTQQEDSAVYLCASSSSGSNEQFFGPGTRLTVL.